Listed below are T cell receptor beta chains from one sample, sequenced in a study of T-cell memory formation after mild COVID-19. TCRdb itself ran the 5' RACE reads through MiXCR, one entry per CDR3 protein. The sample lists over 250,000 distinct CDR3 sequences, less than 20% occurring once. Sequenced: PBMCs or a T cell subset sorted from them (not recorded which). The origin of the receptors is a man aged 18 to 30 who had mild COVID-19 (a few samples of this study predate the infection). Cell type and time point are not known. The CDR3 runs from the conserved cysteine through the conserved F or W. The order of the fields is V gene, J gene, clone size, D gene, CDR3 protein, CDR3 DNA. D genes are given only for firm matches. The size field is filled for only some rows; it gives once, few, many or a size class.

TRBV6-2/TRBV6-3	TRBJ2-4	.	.	CASTDRNIQYF	TGTGCCAGCACGGACAGAAACATTCAGTACTTC
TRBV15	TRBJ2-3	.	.	CATSRDGGGHTDTQYF	TGTGCCACCAGCAGAGATGGGGGGGGGCACACAGATACGCAGTATTTT
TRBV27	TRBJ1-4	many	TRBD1	CASSINPGQREKLFF	TGTGCCAGCAGTATTAATCCGGGACAGAGGGAAAAACTGTTTTTT
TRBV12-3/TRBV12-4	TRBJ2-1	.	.	CASSFRSEQFF	TGTGCCAGCAGTTTTCGGTCTGAGCAGTTCTTC
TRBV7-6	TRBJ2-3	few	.	CASSPTEPSTDTQYF	TGTGCCAGCAGCCCCACCGAGCCTAGCACAGATACGCAGTATTTT
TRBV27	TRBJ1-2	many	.	CASRPEFGYGYTF	TGTGCCAGCCGGCCAGAGTTTGGTTATGGCTACACCTTC
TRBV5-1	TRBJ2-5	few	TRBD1	CASSRGQGEETQYF	TGCGCCAGCAGCCGTGGACAGGGGGAAGAGACCCAGTACTTC
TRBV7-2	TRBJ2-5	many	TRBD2	CASNRGGLVRETQYF	TGTGCCAGCAATCGGGGGGGCCTGGTGCGAGAGACCCAGTACTTC
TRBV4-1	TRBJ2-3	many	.	CASSHLGRGVTDTQYF	TGCGCCAGCAGCCACTTGGGGAGGGGGGTCACAGATACGCAGTATTTT
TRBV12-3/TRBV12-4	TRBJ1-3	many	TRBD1	CASSLPQGRNTIYF	TGTGCCAGCAGTTTACCACAGGGGAGAAACACCATATATTTT
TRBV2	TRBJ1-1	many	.	CASSEAAEVNTEAFF	TGTGCCAGCAGTGAAGCTGCTGAGGTGAACACTGAAGCTTTCTTT
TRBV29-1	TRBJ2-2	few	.	CSALTLATGELFF	TGCAGCGCCCTAACGCTAGCCACCGGGGAGCTGTTTTTT
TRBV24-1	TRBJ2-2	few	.	CATSDLRANTGELFF	TGTGCCACCAGTGATTTGCGAGCAAACACCGGGGAGCTGTTTTTT
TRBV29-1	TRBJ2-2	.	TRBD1	CSATLEGAYTGELFF	TGCAGCGCCACTCTAGAGGGGGCGTACACCGGGGAGCTGTTTTTT
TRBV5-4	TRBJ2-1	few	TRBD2	CASSGTSGNNEQFF	TGTGCCAGCAGTGGGACTAGCGGGAACAATGAGCAGTTCTTC
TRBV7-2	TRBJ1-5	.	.	CASSLVRTNQPQHF	TGTGCCAGCAGCTTAGTGCGGACTAATCAGCCCCAGCATTTT
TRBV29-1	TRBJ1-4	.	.	CSVAGFNEKLFF	TGCAGCGTTGCAGGGTTCAATGAAAAACTGTTTTTT
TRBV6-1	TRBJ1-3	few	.	CASRNSRRGNTIYF	TGTGCCAGCAGGAACTCGAGGCGAGGAAACACCATATATTTT
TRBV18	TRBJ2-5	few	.	CASSPSFAGETQYF	TGTGCCAGCTCACCAAGCTTTGCAGGAGAGACCCAGTACTTC
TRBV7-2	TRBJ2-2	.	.	CASSFERTGELFF	TGTGCCAGCAGCTTCGAACGGACCGGGGAGCTGTTTTTT
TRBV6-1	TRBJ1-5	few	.	CASSEYVEGQPQHF	TGTGCCAGCAGTGAATACGTCGAGGGTCAGCCCCAGCATTTT
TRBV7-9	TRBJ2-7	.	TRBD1	CASSSATGDPVEQYF	TGTGCCAGCAGCTCAGCCACAGGGGACCCCGTCGAGCAGTACTTC
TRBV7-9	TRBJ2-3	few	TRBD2	CASSSPGLAATDTQYF	TGTGCCAGCAGCTCTCCGGGACTAGCGGCCACAGATACGCAGTATTTT
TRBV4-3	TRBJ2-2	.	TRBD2	CASSQERGTSYTGELFF	TGCGCCAGCAGCCAGGAAAGAGGGACTAGCTACACCGGGGAGCTGTTTTTT
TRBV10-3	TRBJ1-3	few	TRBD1	CAIKQGAGGNTIYF	TGTGCCATCAAGCAGGGGGCGGGTGGAAACACCATATATTTT
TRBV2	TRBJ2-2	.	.	CASSTWTTNTGELFF	TGTGCCAGCTCGACATGGACCACGAACACCGGGGAGCTGTTTTTT
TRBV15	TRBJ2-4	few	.	CATSSQDGGAGDIQYF	TGTGCCACCAGCAGCCAAGATGGGGGGGCTGGGGACATTCAGTACTTC
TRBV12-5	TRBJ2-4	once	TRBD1	CASGPIDRADKNIQYF	TGTGCTAGTGGTCCAATAGACAGGGCTGACAAAAACATTCAGTACTTC
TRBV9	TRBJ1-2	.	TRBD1	CASSADGTDRVDGYTF	TGTGCCAGCAGCGCAGACGGAACAGACAGGGTTGATGGCTACACCTTC
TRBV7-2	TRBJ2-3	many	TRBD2	CASSPTAGGPVDTQYF	TGTGCCAGCAGCCCCACGGCGGGGGGGCCGGTAGATACGCAGTATTTT
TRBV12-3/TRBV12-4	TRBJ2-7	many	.	CASKNTGSYEQYF	TGTGCCAGCAAAAACACGGGTAGCTACGAGCAGTACTTC
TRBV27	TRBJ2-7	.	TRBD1	CASSFYPGTGGYEQYF	TGTGCCAGCAGTTTCTACCCCGGGACAGGGGGCTACGAGCAGTACTTC
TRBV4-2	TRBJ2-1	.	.	CASSPHGSPGEQFF	TGTGCCAGCAGCCCCCACGGGTCCCCGGGTGAGCAGTTCTTC
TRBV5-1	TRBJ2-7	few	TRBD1	CASSSRGPYEQYF	TGCGCCAGCAGCTCCAGGGGGCCCTACGAGCAGTACTTC
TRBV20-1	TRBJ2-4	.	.	CSAAPSTVDGIQYF	TGCAGTGCTGCCCCTAGTACGGTTGATGGCATTCAGTACTTC
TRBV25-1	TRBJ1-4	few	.	CASSDGVVLGEKLFF	TGTGCCAGCAGTGACGGCGTCGTTTTAGGTGAAAAACTGTTTTTT
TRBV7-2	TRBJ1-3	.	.	CASSLEEGNTIYF	TGTGCCAGCAGCTTAGAGGAGGGAAACACCATATATTTT
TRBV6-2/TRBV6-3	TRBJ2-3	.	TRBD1	CASRRPDRGSDTQYF	TGTGCCAGCAGGCGACCGGACAGGGGTTCAGATACGCAGTATTTT
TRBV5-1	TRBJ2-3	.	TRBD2	CASNPSGASTDTQYF	TGCGCCAGCAACCCTAGCGGGGCAAGCACAGATACGCAGTATTTT
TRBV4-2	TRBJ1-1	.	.	CASSQGYMMNTEAFF	TGTGCCAGCAGCCAAGGGTATATGATGAACACTGAAGCTTTCTTT
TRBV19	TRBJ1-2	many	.	CASQGDRYGYTF	TGTGCGAGTCAAGGGGACCGCTATGGCTACACCTTC
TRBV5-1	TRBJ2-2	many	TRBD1	CASSPNPDRGLGGTGELFF	TGCGCCAGCAGCCCTAACCCGGACAGGGGGCTAGGCGGCACCGGGGAGCTGTTTTTT
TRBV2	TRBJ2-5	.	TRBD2	CASISLLASETQYF	TGTGCCAGCATCTCATTACTAGCGTCGGAGACCCAGTACTTC
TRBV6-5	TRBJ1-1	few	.	CASSSLEGLAAFF	TGTGCCAGCAGTTCCCTGGAGGGGCTCGCAGCTTTCTTT
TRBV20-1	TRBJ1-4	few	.	CSARDPQVIGEKLFF	TGCAGTGCTAGAGATCCTCAGGTTATAGGTGAAAAACTGTTTTTT
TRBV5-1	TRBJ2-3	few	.	CASRWTFTDTQYF	TGCGCCAGCAGGTGGACTTTCACAGATACGCAGTATTTT
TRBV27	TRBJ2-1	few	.	CASRFSPGPYLNEQFF	TGTGCCAGCAGATTTAGTCCCGGGCCGTACCTTAATGAGCAGTTCTTC
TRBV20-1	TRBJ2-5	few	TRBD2	CSARDELAGAQYF	TGCAGTGCTAGAGATGAGCTAGCGGGGGCCCAGTACTTC
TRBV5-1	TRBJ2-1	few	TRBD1	CASSLGQGEEEQFF	TGCGCCAGCAGCTTGGGACAGGGGGAGGAAGAGCAGTTCTTC
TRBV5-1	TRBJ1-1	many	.	CASSYPGRMNTEAFF	TGCGCCAGCAGCTATCCGGGTCGCATGAACACTGAAGCTTTCTTT
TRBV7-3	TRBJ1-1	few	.	CASSMEGRTEAFF	TGTGCCAGCAGCATGGAGGGTCGCACTGAAGCTTTCTTT
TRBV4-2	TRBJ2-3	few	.	CASSQNANRDRPDTQYF	TGTGCCAGCAGCCAAAACGCCAACAGGGATCGCCCAGATACGCAGTATTTT
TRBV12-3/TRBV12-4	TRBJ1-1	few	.	CASRWDPTEAFF	TGTGCCAGCAGGTGGGACCCCACTGAAGCTTTCTTT
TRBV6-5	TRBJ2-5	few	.	CASSPRGLRETQYF	TGTGCCAGCAGTCCACGGGGCCTTCGGGAGACCCAGTACTTC
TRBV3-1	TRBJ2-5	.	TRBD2	CASSQGLAEETQYF	TGTGCCAGCAGTCAAGGACTAGCGGAAGAGACCCAGTACTTC
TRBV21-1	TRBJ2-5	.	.	CASRPDPGETQYF	TGTGCCAGCCGGCCGGACCCTGGGGAGACCCAGTACTTC
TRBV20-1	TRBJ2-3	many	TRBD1	CSARTGIGTDTQYF	TGCAGTGCTAGGACAGGGATCGGCACAGATACGCAGTATTTT